This T cell receptor beta chain was identified in a study of T cell changes during pregnancy in multiple sclerosis. Sequencing used immunoSEQ multiplex PCR; TCRdb keeps in-frame clones, though not all of them. The table includes 55,000 to 85,000 clones, 80% to 95% detected once. V lost 4 bases and J lost 4; bases outside the gene matches: 11. The CDR3 is 16 residues long. Looked up from germline, CDR1 is SGHNT and CDR2 is YYREEE (reference sequence). The sample here was peripheral blood, taken in the second trimester of pregnancy. This clonotype originated in a female donor with multiple sclerosis, enrolled in a pregnancy study. This rearrangement joins TRBV5-4 to TRBJ2-3; TRBD1 matches at 8 bases. The CDR3 bases are TGTGCCAGCAGCCCCCGACAGGGGAGTAGGGCAGATACGCAGTATTTT. Translating it yields CASSPRQGSRADTQYF.